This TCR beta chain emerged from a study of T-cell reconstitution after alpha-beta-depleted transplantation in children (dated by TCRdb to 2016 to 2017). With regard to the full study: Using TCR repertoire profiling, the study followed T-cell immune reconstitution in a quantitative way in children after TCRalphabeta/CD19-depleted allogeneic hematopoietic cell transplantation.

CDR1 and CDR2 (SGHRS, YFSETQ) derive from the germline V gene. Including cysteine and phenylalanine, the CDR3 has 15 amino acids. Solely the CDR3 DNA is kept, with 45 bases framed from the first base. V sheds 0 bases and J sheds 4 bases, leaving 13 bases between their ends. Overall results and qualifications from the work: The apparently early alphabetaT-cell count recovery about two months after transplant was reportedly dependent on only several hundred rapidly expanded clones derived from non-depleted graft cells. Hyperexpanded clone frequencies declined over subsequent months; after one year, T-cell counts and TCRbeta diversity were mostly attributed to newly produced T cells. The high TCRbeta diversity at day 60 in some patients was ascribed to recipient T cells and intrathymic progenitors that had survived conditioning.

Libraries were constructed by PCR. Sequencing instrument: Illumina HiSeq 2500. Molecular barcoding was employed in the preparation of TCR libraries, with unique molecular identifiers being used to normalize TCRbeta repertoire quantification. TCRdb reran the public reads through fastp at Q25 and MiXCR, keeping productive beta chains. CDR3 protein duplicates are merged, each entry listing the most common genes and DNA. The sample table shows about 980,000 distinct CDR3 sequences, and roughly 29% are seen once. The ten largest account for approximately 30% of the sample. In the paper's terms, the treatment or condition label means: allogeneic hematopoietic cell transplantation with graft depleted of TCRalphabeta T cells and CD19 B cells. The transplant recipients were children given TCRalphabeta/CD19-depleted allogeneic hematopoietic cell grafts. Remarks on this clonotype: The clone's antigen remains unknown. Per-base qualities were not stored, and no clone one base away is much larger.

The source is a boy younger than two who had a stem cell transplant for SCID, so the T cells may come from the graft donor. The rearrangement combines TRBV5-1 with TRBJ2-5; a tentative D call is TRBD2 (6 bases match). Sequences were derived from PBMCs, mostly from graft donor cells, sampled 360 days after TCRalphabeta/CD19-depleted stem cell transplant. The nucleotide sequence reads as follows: TGCGCCAGCAGCTTGGAGGGACTCCACGTAGAGACCCAGTACTTC. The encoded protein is CASSLEGLHVETQYF.